This T cell receptor (beta chain) is drawn from a study of shared clonotypes between healthy human individuals. This CDR3 spans 15 amino acids. The V gene's germline CDR1 is SNHLY and CDR2 FYNNEI. Assay used: immunoSEQ multiplex PCR; TCRdb lists only in-frame clones, some missing. The data show a few million clones, roughly 92% seen once. A word on this clone: What it binds is unknown.

General study findings and limits: Sharing across a few donors was seen in roughly 5% of naive CD4 clonotypes.

This TCR came from a man between 18 and 35 years old in good health. Sequenced input: naive CD4+ T cells sorted from blood. Subset defined: CD45RA+ positively selected. J is TRBJ2-2 and V is TRBV2; D gene unclear. CDR3 sequence: CARSLYGPNTGELFF. Here the CDR3 DNA reads TGTGCGAGAAGTCTCTACGGGCCGAACACCGGGGAGCTGTTTTTT.